This T cell receptor (beta chain) was identified in a study of brain T cells in children with intractable seizures. Surgery cases with the highest brain T cell transcript signatures were chosen for sequencing. Data came from immunoSEQ multiplex PCR; TCRdb stores just in-frame clones and leaves some out. The sample includes 65,000 to 85,000 clones, 85% to 95% seen only once; the top ten take under 2%. The CDR3 runs 17 residues. Trimming cost V 1 base and J 2 bases; bases outside gene matches: 8. Germline V gene sequence: CDR1 SGHTA, CDR2 FQGNSA. This clonotype was sampled from a boy under two years old with tuberous sclerosis and intractable seizures. Sequencing used peripheral blood, obtained at surgery. The rearrangement uses TRBV7-2 and TRBJ2-3, with 8 bases lining up with TRBD2. In DNA form, the CDR3 reads TGTGCCAGCAGCTTAGATGGTCTAGCGGGCTACACAGATACGCAGTATTTT. This gives the protein CASSLDGLAGYTDTQYF.